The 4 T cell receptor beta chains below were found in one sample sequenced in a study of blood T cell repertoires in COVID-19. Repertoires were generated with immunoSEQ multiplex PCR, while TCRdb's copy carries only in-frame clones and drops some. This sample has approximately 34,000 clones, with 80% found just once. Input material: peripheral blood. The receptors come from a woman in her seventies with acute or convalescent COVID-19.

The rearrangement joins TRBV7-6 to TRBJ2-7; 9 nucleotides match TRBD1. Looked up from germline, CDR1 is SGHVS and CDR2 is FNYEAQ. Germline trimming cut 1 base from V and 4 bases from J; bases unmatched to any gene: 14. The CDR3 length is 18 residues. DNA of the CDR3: TGTGCCAGCAGCTTAGGCGGTTCCGGGACAGGGAGAATGTACGAGCAGTACTTC. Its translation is CASSLGGSGTGRMYEQYF.

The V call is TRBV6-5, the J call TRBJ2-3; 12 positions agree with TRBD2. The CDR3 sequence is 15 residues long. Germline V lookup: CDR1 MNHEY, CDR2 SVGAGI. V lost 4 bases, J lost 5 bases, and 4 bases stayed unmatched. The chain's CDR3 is CASSFGLAGRDTQYF. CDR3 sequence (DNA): TGTGCCAGCAGTTTTGGACTAGCGGGGAGAGATACGCAGTATTTT.

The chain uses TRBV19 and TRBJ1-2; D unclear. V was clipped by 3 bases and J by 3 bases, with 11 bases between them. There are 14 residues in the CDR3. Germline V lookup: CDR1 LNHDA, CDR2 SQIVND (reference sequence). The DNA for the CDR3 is TGTGCCAGTAGTATGAGGACCGGGGACTATGGCTACACCTTC. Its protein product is CASSMRTGDYGYTF.

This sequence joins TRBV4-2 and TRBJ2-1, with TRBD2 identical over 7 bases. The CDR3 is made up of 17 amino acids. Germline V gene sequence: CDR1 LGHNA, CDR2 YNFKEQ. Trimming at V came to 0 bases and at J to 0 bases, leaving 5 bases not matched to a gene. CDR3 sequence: CASSQDHPGGSYNEQFF. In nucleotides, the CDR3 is TGTGCCAGCAGCCAAGATCACCCGGGAGGCTCCTACAATGAGCAGTTCTTC.